The 28 T cell receptor beta chains below all came from one sample that was sequenced in a study of cytomegalovirus exposure and HLA in healthy donors. The PCR ran on 60 Vbeta and 13 Jbeta primers. Generated by immunoSEQ multiplex PCR, the TCRdb table keeps only in-frame clones and is missing some. This table has 140,000 or so clones, around 78% appearing once. Sequencing input: PBMCs. These receptors all stem from a woman younger than 35 in good health and CMV-seropositive.

The chain recombines TRBV5-1 with TRBJ2-7, with 9 bases lining up with TRBD1. The V segment lost 4 bases and the J segment 5 bases; nucleotides outside the gene matches: 7. The CDR3 length is 14 residues. Germline V gene sequence: CDR1 SGHRS, CDR2 YFSETQ. CDR3 sequence (DNA): TGCGCCAGCAGCATGGGACAGGGTGTGGACGAGCAGTACTTC. This codes for CASSMGQGVDEQYF.

CDR3 coding DNA: TGTGCCAGCAGCCGCGGGACAGTACCGAACACTGAAGCTTTCTTT. Protein: CASSRGTVPNTEAFF. The genes are TRBV5-4 and TRBJ1-1; 7 nucleotides agree with TRBD1. The CDR3 covers 15 residues. The germline V gene encodes CDR1 SGHNT and CDR2 YYREEE (reference sequence). The V gene end was trimmed by 4 bases and the J gene end by 1 base; junction bases not matched to a gene: 7.

The chain has TRBV5-1 and TRBJ1-1; 8 bases fit TRBD1. V gave up 0 bases and J gave up 4 bases; unmatched junction bases: 11. This CDR3 comprises 17 residues. Germline V lookup: CDR1 SGHRS, CDR2 YFSETQ. DNA of the CDR3: TGCGCCAGCAGCTTGGCCAAGGGAGCTACAGGGGGCACTGAAGCTTTCTTT. Its protein product is CASSLAKGATGGTEAFF.

The CDR3 reads CASGRGTNEKLFF. In DNA form, the CDR3 reads TGTGCCAGCGGGAGGGGAACTAATGAAAAACTGTTTTTT. The rearrangement links TRBV6-5 to TRBJ1-4; perhaps TRBD1 as D (5 bases). V was trimmed by 8 bases and J by 1 base, leaving 8 bases between them. CDR1 and CDR2 (germline): MNHEY, SVGAGI. This CDR3 spans 13 amino acids.

The gene calls are TRBV5-4 and TRBJ2-3, with TRBD2 matching 7 bases. Germline V gene data show CDR1 as SGHNT and CDR2 as YYREEE (reference sequence). V lost 4 bases, J lost 5 bases, and 10 bases stayed unmatched. The CDR3 has 15 amino acids. Written as DNA, the CDR3 is TGTGCCAGCAGCCTTCCCTACCGGGGGGAAGATACGCAGTATTTT. This sequence encodes CASSLPYRGEDTQYF.

This rearrangement joins TRBV6-1 to TRBJ2-2, with 9 bases identical to TRBD2. This CDR3 has 14 amino acids. Germline CDR1 and CDR2: MNHNS and SASEGT. With 7 bases clipped from V and 3 bases from J, the junction kept 3 bases outside the gene matches. This CDR3 is CASKPSGDTGELFF. CDR3 bases: TGTGCCAGCAAACCTAGCGGGGACACCGGGGAGCTGTTTTTT.

The chain uses TRBV29-1 and TRBJ1-4, with 10 bases that match TRBD1. The V and J ends lost 7 bases and 7 bases, in that order; junction bases with no gene match: 3. This CDR3 has 12 residues. Germline CDR1 and CDR2: SQVTM and ANQGSEA. CDR3 residues: CSGRDRGEKLFF. CDR3 DNA: TGCAGCGGCCGGGACAGGGGTGAAAAACTGTTTTTT.

The V call is TRBV15, the J call TRBJ1-4; tentatively, D is TRBD1 (6 bases). The CDR3 spans 14 residues. The germline V gene encodes CDR1 LNHNV and CDR2 YYDKDF (reference sequence). The V end was cut by 2 bases, the J end by 3 bases, with 7 bases between. CDR3 sequence reads: CATSRRTANEKLFF. The CDR3 DNA sequence: TGTGCCACCAGCAGACGGACAGCTAATGAAAAACTGTTTTTT.

The chain joins TRBV11-2 to TRBJ2-2, with D tentatively TRBD2 (5 bases). V was pared by 0 bases and J by 6 bases, with 14 bases between. Germline V gene data show CDR1 as SGHAT and CDR2 as FQNNGV. The CDR3 totals 16 residues. CDR3 DNA sequence: TGTGCCAGCAGCTTAGACTTGCCGGGATCATCCGGGGAGCTGTTTTTT. Its protein product is CASSLDLPGSSGELFF.

The rearrangement links TRBV29-1 to TRBJ2-1; D not resolved. This CDR3 contains 14 residues. V was trimmed by 7 bases and J by 0 bases, leaving 13 bases between them. Germline assignment: CDR1 SQVTM and CDR2 ANQGSEA. The CDR3 bases are TGCAGCGGGCGGAACCCTAGCTCCTACAATGAGCAGTTCTTC. Residues: CSGRNPSSYNEQFF.

This rearrangement joins TRBV10-3 to TRBJ1-6; 11 bases line up with TRBD1. Germline V CDR1 and CDR2: ENHRY, SYGVKD. V trimming: 0 bases; J trimming: 8 bases; junction bases outside the gene matches: 0. The CDR3 consists of 15 residues. The CDR3, as DNA: TGTGCCATCAGTGAGTCGGGACAGGGGGATTCACCCCTCCACTTT. It translates to CAISESGQGDSPLHF.

The chain employs TRBV6-1 and TRBJ1-1; TRBD1 is a possible D gene (6 bases). Germline values: CDR1 MNHNS, CDR2 SASEGT. V was pared by 11 bases and J by 1 base, with 14 bases between. This CDR3 comprises 13 residues. This CDR3 reads CAAHRVGNTEAFF. For the CDR3, the DNA is TGTGCCGCACACAGGGTGGGGAACACTGAAGCTTTCTTT.

The chain has TRBV4-3 and TRBJ2-7, with a weak D call TRBD1 (5 bases). The V gene's germline CDR1 is LGHNA and CDR2 YSLEER. The V gene lost 4 bases and the J gene lost 6 bases, with 10 bases spanning the gap. The CDR3 consists of 12 residues. The CDR3 bases are TGCGCCAGCAGCCCTCCTAGGGGCGAGCAGTACTTC. Translating gives CASSPPRGEQYF.

The chain carries TRBV5-6 and TRBJ1-3; 7 nucleotides match TRBD1. With 0 bases clipped from V and 1 base from J, the junction kept 4 bases outside the gene matches. The CDR3 totals 16 residues. Germline V gene data show CDR1 as SGHDT and CDR2 as YYEEEE. Here the CDR3 reads CASSLGTGLSGNTIYF. CDR3 nucleotides: TGTGCCAGCAGCTTGGGGACAGGTCTTTCTGGAAACACCATATATTTT.

This clone was observed a few times. This chain connects TRBV6-5 to TRBJ2-7; D possibly corresponds to TRBD2 (6 bases). Germline V lookup: CDR1 MNHEY, CDR2 SVGAGI. The germline V and J ends were trimmed by 6 bases and 7 bases, with 16 bases remaining between them. The CDR3 runs 13 residues. The CDR3 here is CASRRDGGREQYF. The CDR3 coding sequence is TGTGCCAGCAGGCGGGACGGGGGACGGGAGCAGTACTTC.

J is TRBJ2-4 and V is TRBV10-2; D remains ambiguous. With 3 bases removed from V and 5 bases from J, the gap between germline ends came to 8 bases. Germline lookup yields CDR1 WSHSY and CDR2 SAAADI. The CDR3 runs to 13 residues. CDR3 nucleotide sequence: TGCGCCAGCAGTGATTTCCCGGAAAACATTCAGTACTTC. Translation gives CASSDFPENIQYF.

V usage is TRBV7-2 and J usage is TRBJ1-5; D is uncertain. V was clipped by 1 base and J by 5 bases, with 15 bases between them. From germline, CDR1 is SGHTA and CDR2 FQGNSA. This CDR3 comprises 16 residues. The CDR3 loop reads CASSLEGMARDQPQHF. The CDR3 DNA reads TGTGCCAGCAGCTTAGAGGGAATGGCGCGGGATCAGCCCCAGCATTTT.

This clone appeared a single time. The rearrangement links TRBV2 to TRBJ1-2; 7 nucleotides align to TRBD1. The CDR3 sequence is 12 residues long. V lost 8 bases and J lost 4; bases outside the gene matches: 4. The germline gives CDR1 SNHLY, CDR2 FYNNEI. The CDR3 region is CASDQGGYGYTF. The CDR3 nucleotides are TGTGCCAGCGATCAGGGGGGCTATGGCTACACCTTC.

The chain carries TRBV27 and TRBJ2-1, with a tentative D call TRBD1 (5 bases). This CDR3 region has 14 residues. Germline V CDR1 and CDR2: MNHEY, SMNVEV (reference sequence). The V and J ends lost 5 bases and 4 bases respectively, with 12 bases between them. CDR3 nucleotide sequence: TGTGCCAGCAGTATTGGGGCCTCGTACAATGAGCAGTTCTTC. As protein: CASSIGASYNEQFF.

The gene calls are TRBV10-3 and TRBJ1-6, with D uncertain. The CDR3 contains 15 residues. Germline loops: CDR1 ENHRY, CDR2 SYGVKD. Trimming pared 6 bases from V and 1 base from J, leaving 10 bases between. CDR3 sequence reads: CAIRRDVSYNSPLHF. The CDR3 DNA is TGTGCCATCAGGAGAGATGTATCCTATAATTCACCCCTCCACTTT.

V gene TRBV6-1 combines with J gene TRBJ1-2; 8 bases agree with TRBD1. V dropped 5 bases and J dropped 5; count of bases not matched to a gene: 7. CDR3 length: 14 amino acids. Germline V gene sequence: CDR1 MNHNS, CDR2 SASEGT. The DNA for the CDR3 is TGTGCCAGCAGTCGCCTAGGACAGGGTTATGGCTACACCTTC. Its protein is CASSRLGQGYGYTF.

This sequence joins TRBV27 and TRBJ2-5; D may be TRBD2 (6 bases). The CDR3 has 13 amino acids. Germline V gene data show CDR1 as MNHEY and CDR2 as SMNVEV (reference sequence). Trimming stripped 2 bases from V and 5 bases from J, with 9 bases between. CDR3 sequence: CASSLTGRETQYF. The CDR3 DNA is TGTGCCAGCAGTTTAACGGGGAGGGAGACCCAGTACTTC.

This chain connects TRBV28 to TRBJ2-3; D is possibly TRBD1 (5 bases). The germline V and J ends were trimmed by 6 bases and 2 bases, with 15 bases remaining between them. The length of the CDR3 is 15 residues. The germline gives CDR1 MDHEN, CDR2 SYDVKM. CDR3 in DNA: TGTGCCAGCAGCCCTCCCGACAGACTCACAGATACGCAGTATTTT. This codes for CASSPPDRLTDTQYF.

The rearrangement links TRBV6-1 to TRBJ1-5, with a weak D call TRBD1 (6 bases). CDR1 and CDR2 (germline): MNHNS, SASEGT. Trimming stripped 6 bases from V and 5 bases from J, with 17 bases between. The CDR3 is 15 amino acids. The CDR3 sequence: CASRIQGTTHQPQHF. CDR3 bases: TGTGCCAGCAGGATTCAGGGGACAACTCATCAGCCCCAGCATTTT.

The chain couples TRBV6-5 to TRBJ1-6; 8 bases line up with TRBD1. The V gene's germline CDR1 is MNHEY and CDR2 SVGAGI. The CDR3 is made up of 15 amino acids. V was pared by 5 bases and J by 10 bases, with 10 bases of the junction left unmatched. CDR3 sequence (DNA): TGTGCCAGCAGTCCCGTACAGGGGGAGCACTCACCCCTCCACTTT. It encodes CASSPVQGEHSPLHF.

The chain has TRBV10-2 and TRBJ1-1, with a weak D call TRBD1 (5 bases). The CDR3 covers 13 residues. The V and J ends lost 6 bases and 2 bases respectively, with 10 bases between them. The germline V gene has CDR1 WSHSY and CDR2 SAAADI. CDR3 residues: CASRDTFNTEAFF. The CDR3 bases are TGCGCCAGCAGGGACACTTTTAACACTGAAGCTTTCTTT.

CDR3 sequence reads: CASSFNWNTGELFF. The DNA for the CDR3 is TGTGCCAGCAGCTTTAATTGGAACACCGGGGAGCTGTTTTTT. V usage is TRBV7-2 and J usage is TRBJ2-2; no firm D call. CDR1 is SGHTA, CDR2 FQGNSA, per germline. This CDR3 region has 14 residues. Trimming removed 3 bases from V and 1 base from J, with 6 bases in between.

This clone has a single count. The chain has TRBV30 and TRBJ1-2; a weak D match, TRBD1 (5 bases). V was trimmed by 1 base and J by 13 bases, leaving 16 bases between them. Looked up from germline, CDR1 is GTSNPN and CDR2 is SVGIG (reference sequence). There are 12 residues in the CDR3. CDR3 bases: TGTGCCTGGAGTGAATCACACCTCGGGGGCACCTTC. Translated: CAWSESHLGGTF.